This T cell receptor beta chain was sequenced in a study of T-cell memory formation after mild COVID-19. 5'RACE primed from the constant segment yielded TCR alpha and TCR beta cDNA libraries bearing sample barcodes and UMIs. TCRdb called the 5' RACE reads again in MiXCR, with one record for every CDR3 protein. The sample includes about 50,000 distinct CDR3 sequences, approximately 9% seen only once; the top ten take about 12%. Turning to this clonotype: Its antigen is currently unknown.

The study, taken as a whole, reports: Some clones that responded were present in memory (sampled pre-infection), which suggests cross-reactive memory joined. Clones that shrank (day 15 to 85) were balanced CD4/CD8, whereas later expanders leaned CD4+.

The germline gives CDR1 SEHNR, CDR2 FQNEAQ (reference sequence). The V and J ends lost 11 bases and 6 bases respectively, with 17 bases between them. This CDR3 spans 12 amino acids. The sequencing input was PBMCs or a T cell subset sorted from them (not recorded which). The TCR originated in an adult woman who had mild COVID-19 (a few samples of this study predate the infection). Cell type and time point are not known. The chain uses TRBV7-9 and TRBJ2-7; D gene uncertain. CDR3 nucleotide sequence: TGTGCCGTAGGCCGGGCCGCGCTCGAGCAGTACTTC. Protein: CAVGRAALEQYF.